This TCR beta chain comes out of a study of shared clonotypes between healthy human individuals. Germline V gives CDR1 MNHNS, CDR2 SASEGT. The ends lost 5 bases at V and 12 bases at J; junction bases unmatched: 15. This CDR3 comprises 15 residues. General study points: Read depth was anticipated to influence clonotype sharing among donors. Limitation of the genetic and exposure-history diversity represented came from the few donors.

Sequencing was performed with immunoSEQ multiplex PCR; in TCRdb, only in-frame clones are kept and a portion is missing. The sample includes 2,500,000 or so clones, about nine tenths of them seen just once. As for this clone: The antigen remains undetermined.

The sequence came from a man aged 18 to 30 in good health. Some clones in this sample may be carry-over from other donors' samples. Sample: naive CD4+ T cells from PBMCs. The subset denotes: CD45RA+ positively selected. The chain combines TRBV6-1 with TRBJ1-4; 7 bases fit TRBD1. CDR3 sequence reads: CASSRFVDRVGELFF. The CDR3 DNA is TGTGCCAGCAGTCGGTTTGTTGACAGGGTAGGGGAACTGTTTTTT.